This TCR beta chain was recovered during a study of blood T cell repertoires in COVID-19. Germline V gives CDR1 SGHVS, CDR2 FQNEAQ. This CDR3 comprises 14 residues. The V gene end was trimmed by 0 bases and the J gene end by 14 bases; junction bases not matched to a gene: 8. Methods used by the authors: Reference gene primer amplification in the assay estimated nucleated cell counts. Assay used: immunoSEQ multiplex PCR; TCRdb lists only in-frame clones, some missing. V and J calls and clone size come straight from that table; D and trimming were deduced from the DNA. Among some 330,000 clones listed, more than 85% were seen once.

Sequencing was done on a sample of PBMCs or T cells enriched from blood (not recorded which). This sequence originates from a woman younger than 45 who had recovered from COVID-19. The rearrangement links TRBV7-8 to TRBJ2-1, with 9 positions matching TRBD2. The CDR3: CASSLAAGGPGKFF. The DNA of the CDR3 is TGTGCCAGCAGCTTAGCGGCGGGAGGGCCTGGGAAGTTCTTC.